These 13 T cell receptor beta chains were all obtained from the same sample, sequenced in a study of blood T cell repertoires in COVID-19. Only in-frame clones appear in the TCRdb table, and some are missing; sequencing was by immunoSEQ multiplex PCR. Among just over 250,000 clones listed, around 87% were seen once. The sequenced sample was peripheral blood. These receptors were collected from a woman aged 45-60 years with acute or convalescent COVID-19.

This rearrangement joins TRBV19 to TRBJ1-5; weak D call: TRBD1 (5 bases). V lost 7 bases and J lost 2, with 12 bases in between. This CDR3 spans 14 amino acids. Germline V CDR1 and CDR2: LNHDA, SQIVND (reference sequence). CDR3 sequence (DNA): TGTGCCAGTACTCAGGGTTATGGCAATCAGCCCCAGCATTTT. Translated: CASTQGYGNQPQHF.

This clone has only one observation. The rearrangement uses TRBV7-2 and TRBJ1-4; 8 bases match TRBD1. Germline V gene lookup returns CDR1 SGHTA and CDR2 FQGNSA. Trimming removed 5 bases from V and 8 bases from J; junction bases left unmatched: 7. CDR3 length equals 14 residues. CDR3 in amino acids: CASSHRGSREKLFF. CDR3 DNA sequence: TGTGCCAGCAGCCACAGGGGGTCGAGAGAAAAACTGTTTTTT.

The V gene is TRBV29-1, the J gene TRBJ2-1; 12 bases fit TRBD2. The CDR3 has 16 amino acids. After removal of 7 bases from V and 0 bases from J, the junction contained 7 bases not matched to a gene. Germline V gene sequence: CDR1 SQVTM, CDR2 ANQGSEA. CDR3 region: CSGWTSGMSSYNEQFF. The CDR3 DNA reads TGCAGCGGATGGACTAGCGGGATGAGCTCCTACAATGAGCAGTTCTTC.

The J gene is TRBJ1-1, the V gene TRBV27; maybe TRBD1 (6 bases). The CDR3 length is 15 residues. V was clipped by 1 base and J by 1 base, with 10 bases between them. Germline lookup yields CDR1 MNHEY and CDR2 SMNVEV (reference sequence). CDR3 loop: CASSLFGTSNTEAFF. The CDR3 DNA reads as TGTGCCAGCAGTTTATTTGGGACATCGAACACTGAAGCTTTCTTT.

This clone was seen a single time. The chain recombines TRBV6-4 with TRBJ1-2, with a possible D match to TRBD1 (6 bases). Trimming cost V 2 bases and J 4 bases, with 8 bases left between them. Per the germline V gene, CDR1 is MRHNA and CDR2 is SNTAGT. The CDR3 is made up of 13 amino acids. CDR3 protein: CASSDGGGYGYTF. The CDR3 DNA reads as TGTGCCAGCAGTGACGGGGGCGGCTATGGCTACACCTTC.

This clone was picked up a small number of times. The chain carries TRBV30 and TRBJ1-2, with 8 nucleotides matching TRBD1. The length of the CDR3 is 14 residues. Germline trimming cut 2 bases from V and 2 bases from J; bases unmatched to any gene: 4. Germline CDR1 reads GTSNPN; CDR2 reads SVGIG (reference sequence). The CDR3 DNA is TGTGCCTGGAGTACGCCAGGGGGCAACTATGGCTACACCTTC. Its protein is CAWSTPGGNYGYTF.

Comment on this clone: The same CDR3 also results from other DNA sequences found in this sample. The chain joins TRBV9 to TRBJ1-3; D gene ambiguous. Germline V gene data show CDR1 as SGDLS and CDR2 as YYNGEE. Trimming removed 0 bases at V and 1 base at J, with 5 bases between. This CDR3 region has 14 residues. DNA of the CDR3: TGTGCCAGCAGCGTAGGGCCGTCTGGAAACACCATATATTTT. Protein product: CASSVGPSGNTIYF.

J is TRBJ1-4 and V is TRBV7-2; weak D call: TRBD1 (6 bases). The germline CDR1 and CDR2 sequences are SGHTA and FQGNSA. The CDR3 has 14 amino acids. V lost 1 base to trimming and J lost 7 bases, with 10 bases between them. The CDR3 DNA reads TGTGCCAGCAGCTTAGTAGCCAGGGGTGAAAAACTGTTTTTT. This encodes CASSLVARGEKLFF.

The V call is TRBV5-4, the J call TRBJ2-5; 9 bases are shared with TRBD1. The CDR3 length is 15 residues. Germline V gene lookup returns CDR1 SGHNT and CDR2 YYREEE (reference sequence). J was trimmed by 5 bases and V by 2 bases; bases with no gene match: 7. Written as DNA, the CDR3 is TGTGCCAGCAGCTTTTCACAGGGGGCGGGGGAGACCCAGTACTTC. Its protein product is CASSFSQGAGETQYF.

As DNA, the CDR3 is TGTGCCAGCAGTTTATATCCGGGAAAAGAGACCCAGTACTTC. Translated, it gives CASSLYPGKETQYF. V usage is TRBV27 and J usage is TRBJ2-5, with D perhaps matching TRBD2 (5 bases). V lost 1 base and J 3 bases, leaving 9 bases between the germline ends. The germline gives CDR1 MNHEY, CDR2 SMNVEV (reference sequence). The CDR3 has 14 amino acids.

This chain links TRBV27 with TRBJ1-5; D is perhaps TRBD1 (5 bases). Deletions cut 5 bases from V and 5 bases from J, with 25 bases between. This CDR3 has 18 amino acids. Germline V gene sequence: CDR1 MNHEY, CDR2 SMNVEV (reference sequence). CDR3 region: CASSKRSDRPFVDQPQHF. The CDR3 DNA follows: TGTGCCAGCAGTAAGAGATCAGACAGACCTTTCGTGGATCAGCCCCAGCATTTT.

As to this clone: A read error may account for a junction end that differs from germline. This sequence joins TRBV7-3 and TRBJ2-1; 7 nucleotides line up with TRBD1. The CDR3 length is 17 residues. Looked up from germline, CDR1 is SGHTA and CDR2 is FQGTGA. The CDR3 sequence: CASSLTPGTERYNEQFF. Written as DNA, the CDR3 is TGTGCCAGCAGCCTAACACCCGGGACAGAGAGGTACAATGAGCAGTTCTTC.

The chain has TRBV6-5 and TRBJ1-5; D possibly corresponds to TRBD1 (6 bases). Germline CDR1 and CDR2: MNHEY and SVGAGI. Trimming stripped 4 bases from V and 0 bases from J, with 10 bases between. This CDR3 has 15 residues. The CDR3, as DNA: TGTGCCAGCAGTTTGACAGGATATAGCAATCAGCCCCAGCATTTT. As protein: CASSLTGYSNQPQHF.